The rows below give T cell receptor beta chains drawn from one sample of a study of identical twins. One entry per CDR3 protein, called by TCRdb with MiXCR from the 5' RACE reads. The sample yields about 220,000 distinct CDR3 sequences, less than 10% seen once. Sequenced material: memory (CD45RO+) T cells sorted from blood. These receptors originate from a woman aged 18-29 years in good health. Both conserved end residues are part of each CDR3. Fields, in order: clone size, D gene, V gene, J gene, CDR3 DNA, CDR3 protein. The D gene is left open where the match is weak. Rows may omit the clone size; those that give it use once, few, many or a size class.

few	.	TRBV29-1	TRBJ2-1	TGCAGCGCCGGAACTACAGAGCAGTTCTTC	CSAGTTEQFF
.	TRBD2	TRBV3-1	TRBJ2-2	TGTGCCAGCAGCTACGGGACTATAGGAGGGGGGGAGCTGTTTTTT	CASSYGTIGGGELFF
.	TRBD2	TRBV12-3/TRBV12-4	TRBJ2-7	TGTGCCAGCAGTTTATTCCAGCGGGAGAGGTACGAGCAGTACTTC	CASSLFQRERYEQYF
.	.	TRBV12-3/TRBV12-4	TRBJ2-2	TGTGCCAGCACCCAAGGTTATACCGCGAACACCGGGGAGCTGTTTTTT	CASTQGYTANTGELFF
few	.	TRBV15	TRBJ2-7	TGTGCCACCAGCAGAAAAGGTCCGGACTACCTCGACGAGCAGTACTTC	CATSRKGPDYLDEQYF
.	TRBD1	TRBV18	TRBJ2-1	TGTGCCAGCTCACCCCTTCCGGGACAGGGAAGCTCCTACAATGAGCAGTTCTTC	CASSPLPGQGSSYNEQFF
.	.	TRBV20-1	TRBJ2-1	TGCAGTGCCCAGCCGGGACATACATACAATGAGCAGTTCTTC	CSAQPGHTYNEQFF
once	.	TRBV5-1	TRBJ1-1	TGCGCCAGCAGCTCCCGACAGGCGGGGGACACTGAAGCTTTCTTT	CASSSRQAGDTEAFF
.	.	TRBV4-3	TRBJ1-2	TGCGCCAGCAGCCAACAATTAAACAGCGGCTACACCTTC	CASSQQLNSGYTF
few	.	TRBV20-1	TRBJ1-5	TGCAGTGCTAGAGTAGGGGGGTACAATCAGCCCCAGCATTTT	CSARVGGYNQPQHF
.	TRBD2	TRBV27	TRBJ2-7	TGTGCCAGCAGATGGGGACTAGGAGCCTACGAGCAGTACTTC	CASRWGLGAYEQYF
.	TRBD2	TRBV4-2	TRBJ2-7	TGTGCCAGCAGCCAACCCGCCGGGACTAGCGGGAGCTACGAGCAGTACTTC	CASSQPAGTSGSYEQYF
.	.	TRBV6-2/TRBV6-3	TRBJ1-5	TGTGCCAGCAGTTACTTACGACAGGCCCTGGGGGGCAATCAGCCCCAGCATTTT	CASSYLRQALGGNQPQHF
few	TRBD2	TRBV6-1	TRBJ2-5	TGTGCCAGCACCGAGACTCCGGGACTAGTAAGAGAGACCCAGTACTTC	CASTETPGLVRETQYF
few	.	TRBV18	TRBJ2-3	TGTGCCAGCTCACCAACAGCTAGCACAGATACGCAGTATTTT	CASSPTASTDTQYF
many	.	TRBV5-1	TRBJ2-1	TGCGCCAGCCGTTCTGGCGCCTCGGATGAGCAGTTCTTC	CASRSGASDEQFF
.	TRBD1	TRBV7-2	TRBJ2-7	TGTGCCAGCAGCTTAGGGGGACAGGTCTACGAGCAGTACTTC	CASSLGGQVYEQYF
.	.	TRBV6-1	TRBJ1-1	TGTGCCATCCTAAAACCGAGTTATACGAACACTGAAGCTTTCTTT	CAILKPSYTNTEAFF
many	.	TRBV6-5	TRBJ2-3	TGTGCCAGCAGTTGGGGTACCCCTGGGGGAACAGATACGCAGTATTTT	CASSWGTPGGTDTQYF